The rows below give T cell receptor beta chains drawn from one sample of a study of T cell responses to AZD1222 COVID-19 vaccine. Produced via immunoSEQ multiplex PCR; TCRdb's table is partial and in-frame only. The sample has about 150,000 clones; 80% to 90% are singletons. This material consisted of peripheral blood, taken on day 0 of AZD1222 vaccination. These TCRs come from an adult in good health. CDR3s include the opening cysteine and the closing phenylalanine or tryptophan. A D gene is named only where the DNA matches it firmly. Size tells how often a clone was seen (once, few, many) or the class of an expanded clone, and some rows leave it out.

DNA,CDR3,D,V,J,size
TGCGCCAGCAGCTTGGAGGGACAGGGGCATTCACCCCTCCACTTT,CASSLEGQGHSPLHF,TRBD1,TRBV5-1,TRBJ1-6,once
TGCGCCAGCAGCCAAGAAACCTATGGCTACACCTTC,CASSQETYGYTF,NA,TRBV4-1,TRBJ1-2,NA
TGCGCCAGTTATCCCGGGACAGGGGTTTTAAACACTGAAGCTTTCTTT,CASYPGTGVLNTEAFF,TRBD1,TRBV5-1,TRBJ1-1,NA
TGTGCCAGCGGTCCTGGGGGCGCGAACACTGAAGCTTTCTTT,CASGPGGANTEAFF,NA,TRBV28,TRBJ1-1,few
TGTGCCAGCAGCCCCATCACAGGGTCTGGAAACACCATATATTTT,CASSPITGSGNTIYF,NA,TRBV14,TRBJ1-3,NA
TGTGCCAGCAACCTCCGGGACAGGGTTACTGAAGCTTTCTTT,CASNLRDRVTEAFF,TRBD1,TRBV6-5,TRBJ1-1,NA
TGTGCCAGCAGCGACAGGGTGAATTCACCCCTCCACTTT,CASSDRVNSPLHF,NA,TRBV9,TRBJ1-6,NA
TGTGCCAGCAGCCGTATCGGGGGTTCCTCTGGAAACACCATATATTTT,CASSRIGGSSGNTIYF,NA,TRBV5-6,TRBJ1-3,NA
TGTGCCAGCAGCGTCGGGGGTACTAGGCAGCCCCAGCATTTT,CASSVGGTRQPQHF,NA,TRBV5-4,TRBJ1-5,NA
TGTGCCAGCAGCCTGGGTTTCGGGGTCAATGAGCAGTTCTTC,CASSLGFGVNEQFF,NA,TRBV11-3,TRBJ2-1,NA
TGTGCCAGCTCTAAGGAACAGGGAAAAGAGACCCAGTACTTC,CASSKEQGKETQYF,NA,TRBV18,TRBJ2-5,NA
TGTGCCAGCAGTTTACAGGCGAGGGGCTACAATGAGCAGTTCTTC,CASSLQARGYNEQFF,NA,TRBV27,TRBJ2-1,NA
TGTGCCAGCAGTACGCGCTGGGACAGGGATGTCTTACAGACCCAGTACTTC,CASSTRWDRDVLQTQYF,TRBD1,TRBV28,TRBJ2-5,NA
TGTGCCAGCAGCGGTGGCAATGGGGAGAACTATGGCTACACCTTC,CASSGGNGENYGYTF,NA,TRBV9,TRBJ1-2,NA
TGTGCCAGCACCTCGACAGGGGGTCACTCTGCCGAAGCTTTCTTT,CASTSTGGHSAEAFF,TRBD1,TRBV28,TRBJ1-1,NA